The 8 T cell receptor beta chains reported below all come from one sample, sequenced in a study of T cells after yellow fever vaccination. TCRdb recomputed calls from the 5' RACE reads with MiXCR, one row per CDR3 protein. This repertoire shows hundreds of thousands of distinct CDR3 sequences, approximately 10% found once; its top ten account for around 3.1%. This specimen consisted of CD4+ T cells sorted from PBMCs, obtained 5 days after the yellow fever booster vaccination. These TCRs come from a man aged 18 to 35 who received the YFV17D yellow fever vaccine.

In this sample, this clonotype turned up a few times. An end of the junction differs from the germline gene, which may be a read error. The chain recombines TRBV7-7 with TRBJ2-5; D may be TRBD2 (6 bases). The CDR3 loop spans 14 amino acids. CDR1 SSHAT and CDR2 FNYEAQ come from the germline V gene (reference sequence). Written as DNA, the CDR3 is TGTGCTAGCAGCCCCGGGACTTCTCAAGAGACCCAGTACTTC. The encoded protein is CASSPGTSQETQYF. Combining the CDR3 with reference TRBV7-7 and TRBJ2-5 gives the whole variable domain GAGVSQSPRYKVTKRGQDVTLRCDPISSHATLYWYQQALGQGPEFLTYFNYEAQPDKSGLPSDRFSAERPEGSISTLTIQRTEQRDSAMYRCASSPGTSQETQYFGPGTRLLVL.

This clonotype has ten or more counts. The chain is built from TRBV29-1 and TRBJ2-3; D gene unclear. Germline V gives CDR1 SQVTM, CDR2 ANQGSEA. This CDR3 has 13 residues. Trimming shortened V by 6 bases and J by 2 bases, and 12 bases separated the two germline ends. CDR3 sequence (DNA): TGCAGCGTCCGGGCTCGGTTCACAGATACGCAGTATTTT. This codes for CSVRARFTDTQYF.

Concerning this clonotype itself: An end of the junction does not agree with germline; a read error may underlie this. The CDR3 spells CASALDWNNEQSF. The CDR3 nucleotides read TGTGCCAGCGCCTTGGACTGGAACAATGAGCAGTCCTTC. The chain carries TRBV11-2 and TRBJ2-1, with a possible D match to TRBD2 (5 bases). Germline loops: CDR1 SGHAT, CDR2 FQNNGV. The CDR3 is 13 amino acids.

The V call is TRBV12-3 or TRBV12-4, the J call TRBJ1-5; D is unclear. CDR3 length: 15 amino acids. The germline V and J ends were trimmed by 7 bases and 4 bases, with 17 bases remaining between them. The CDR3: CASTLGLSWNQPQHF. The CDR3 nucleotides read TGTGCCAGCACCCTTGGCCTGTCATGGAATCAGCCCCAGCATTTT.

This clonotype was recorded a few times. The chain uses TRBV4-2 and TRBJ1-4, with 8 bases identical to TRBD1. The CDR3 has 14 amino acids. Losses at the gene ends were 6 bases for V and 8 bases for J; bases not matched to a gene: 8. Per germline, CDR1 LGHNA and CDR2 YNFKEQ. CDR3 nucleotides: TGTGCCAGCAGTCCGGACAGGGTGGAGGAAAAACTGTTTTTT. Translation: CASSPDRVEEKLFF.

The genes are TRBV20-1 and TRBJ2-2, with 11 bases aligning to TRBD2. V shed 6 bases and J 2 bases; nucleotides not matched to a gene: 8. The CDR3 has 16 residues. Germline V gene lookup returns CDR1 DFQATT and CDR2 SNEGSKA (reference sequence). This CDR3 reads CSARPRLAGNTGELFF. The CDR3, as DNA: TGCAGTGCCCGCCCGCGACTAGCGGGAAACACCGGGGAGCTGTTTTTT.

V and J are TRBV5-1 and TRBJ2-5; the D is unclear. The CDR3 is 13 residues long. Per the germline V gene, CDR1 is SGHRS and CDR2 is YFSETQ. With 0 bases removed from V and 7 bases from J, the gap between germline ends came to 10 bases. The CDR3 protein is CASSLGMVGTQYF. CDR3 DNA: TGCGCCAGCAGCTTGGGGATGGTGGGGACCCAGTACTTC.

The rearrangement uses TRBV4-1 and TRBJ2-7; D is unresolved. V dropped 0 bases and J dropped 3 bases, with 6 bases sitting between them. The CDR3 consists of 13 residues. Germline loops: CDR1 MGHRA, CDR2 YSYEKL. CDR3 nucleotide sequence: TGCGCCAGCAGCCAAGAGCCAAGCTACGAGCAGTACGTC. Translating gives CASSQEPSYEQYV.